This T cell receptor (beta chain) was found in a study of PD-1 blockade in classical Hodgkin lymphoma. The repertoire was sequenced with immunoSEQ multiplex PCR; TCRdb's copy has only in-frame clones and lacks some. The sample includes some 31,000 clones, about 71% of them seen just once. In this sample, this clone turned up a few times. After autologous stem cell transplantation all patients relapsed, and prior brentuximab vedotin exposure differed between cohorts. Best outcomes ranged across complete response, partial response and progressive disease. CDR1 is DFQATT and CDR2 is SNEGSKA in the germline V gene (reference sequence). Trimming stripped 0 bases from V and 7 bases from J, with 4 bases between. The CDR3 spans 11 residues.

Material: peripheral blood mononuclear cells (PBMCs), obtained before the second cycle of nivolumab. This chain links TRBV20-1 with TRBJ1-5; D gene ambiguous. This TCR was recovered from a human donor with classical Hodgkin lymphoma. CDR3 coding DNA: TGCAGTGCTAGAGACGGACAGCCCCAGCATTTT. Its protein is CSARDGQPQHF.